Included here is one T cell receptor beta chain sequence, with context. The antigen remains unidentified. The CDR3 contains 14 residues. The ends were cut back, 2 bases at V and 4 bases at J, with 10 bases in the middle. Germline CDR1 and CDR2: LGHDT and YNNKEL (reference sequence). One entry per CDR3 protein results from TCRdb running MiXCR on the RT-PCR reads. Found here are about 180,000 distinct CDR3 sequences, around a tenth of them singletons; the top ten hold approximately 10%. The data were obtained in a study of response to subunit inactivated influenza vaccine. Study-wide results and limits: That few new T cells are recruited by each seasonal influenza vaccination was the authors' suggestion.

V and J are TRBV3-1 and TRBJ2-3, with D hard to call. This material consisted of non-naive T cells sorted from PBMCs, taken on the day of vaccination. The TCR sequence derives from a man aged 50-60 years who received an inactivated influenza vaccine. Here the CDR3 reads CASSQILASDTQYF. As DNA, the CDR3 is TGTGCCAGCAGCCAAATACTGGCATCAGATACGCAGTATTTT.